The 19 T cell receptor beta chains below all came from one sample that was sequenced in a study of blood T cell repertoires in COVID-19. Assay: immunoSEQ multiplex PCR; the TCRdb copy retains only in-frame clones and omits some. The repertoire holds a few hundred thousand clones, with 70% to 90% as singletons. The specimen sequenced was PBMCs or T cells enriched from blood (not recorded which). These receptors came from a man aged 30 to 45 who had recovered from COVID-19.

The chain joins TRBV4-1 to TRBJ2-1; no definite D call. This CDR3 is built from 14 residues. The germline V gene has CDR1 MGHRA and CDR2 YSYEKL. The V end lost 5 bases, the J end lost 0 bases, and 8 bases lay between the germline ends. The DNA for the CDR3 is TGCGCCAGCAGCAGAACTCGCTCCTACAATGAGCAGTTCTTC. Protein: CASSRTRSYNEQFF.

With regard to this clone: One end of the junction is discordant with germline, which a read error may explain. This chain uses TRBV18 with TRBJ1-3, with a weak D call TRBD1 (5 bases). Germline CDR1 reads KGHSH; CDR2 reads LQKENI. There are 16 residues in the CDR3. CDR3 sequence reads: CASSPPALGGYGFWIF. The CDR3 region has the DNA TGTGCCAGCTCACCACCGGCCTTGGGGGGATACGGCTTTTGGATCTTT.

This clone was picked up one time. Mismatch with germline at one junction end may stem from a read error. The CDR3 region is CASSPQGRGTGESTHF. The CDR3 bases are TGTGCCAGCAGCCCTCAAGGTCGAGGGACAGGGGAATCGACCCACTTC. The chain links TRBV7-2 to TRBJ1-2, with TRBD1 identical over 10 bases. Germline assignment: CDR1 SGHTA and CDR2 FQGNSA. This CDR3 is built from 16 residues.

The genes are TRBV11-1 and TRBJ2-5; 12 nucleotides line up with TRBD2. Germline loops: CDR1 SGHAT, CDR2 FQDESV (reference sequence). V was pared by 5 bases and J by 2 bases, with 3 bases of the junction left unmatched. CDR3 length equals 15 residues. CDR3 sequence reads: CASSGGLAGQETQYF. The CDR3 nucleotides read TGTGCCAGCAGCGGTGGACTAGCGGGGCAAGAGACCCAGTACTTC.

The CDR3 region has the DNA TGTGCCAGCAGCTTAGGCCAAACCGGGACAGCCTACTACAATGAGCAGTTCTTC. It encodes CASSLGQTGTAYYNEQFF. The genes are TRBV7-6 and TRBJ2-1; TRBD1 matches at 7 bases. In germline, CDR1 is SGHVS, CDR2 FNYEAQ. Unmatched junction bases numbered 12, after V lost 1 base and J lost 3 bases. The CDR3 has 18 residues.

This clone came up a few times. The genes are TRBV27 and TRBJ1-1; 7 bases are a match to TRBD1. V was pared by 5 bases and J by 11 bases, with 17 bases of the junction left unmatched. The CDR3 is 15 residues long. Germline CDR1 MNHEY, CDR2 SMNVEV (reference sequence). The CDR3 coding sequence is TGTGCCAGCAGTCGCGCCCAAGGGGGCGAAGCGCTGGCTTTCTTT. This translates into CASSRAQGGEALAFF.

The rearrangement links TRBV7-9 to TRBJ2-3; 10 positions match TRBD2. J was trimmed by 1 base and V by 5 bases; bases with no gene match: 6. The germline CDR1 and CDR2 sequences are SEHNR and FQNEAQ (reference sequence). The CDR3 runs to 16 residues. In nucleotides, the CDR3 is TGTGCCAGCAGCCAACGGACTAGCGGTGGCACAGATACGCAGTATTTT. Its translation: CASSQRTSGGTDTQYF.

V usage is TRBV7-6 and J usage is TRBJ1-2; D is uncertain. V lost 3 bases, J lost 3 bases, and 14 bases lay in between. CDR3 length: 15 residues. Per germline, CDR1 SGHVS and CDR2 FNYEAQ. The CDR3, as DNA: TGTGCCAGCAGCTTGTTGAGGTCAGCAGACTATGGCTACACCTTC. Residues: CASSLLRSADYGYTF.

The rearrangement links TRBV5-5 to TRBJ2-2, with D maybe TRBD2 (7 bases). This CDR3 comprises 13 residues. Germline CDR1 and CDR2: SGHKS and YYEKEE (reference sequence). Trimming stripped 4 bases from V and 10 bases from J, with 14 bases between. CDR3 loop: CASSPGGPKELFF. In DNA, the CDR3 is TGTGCCAGCAGCCCGGGGGGCCCCAAGGAGCTGTTTTTT.

A few counts support this clone. The CDR3 spells CASSFGTSGQETQYF. CDR3 nucleotides: TGCGCCAGCAGCTTCGGGACTAGCGGCCAAGAGACCCAGTACTTC. The J gene is TRBJ2-5, the V gene TRBV5-1; TRBD2 agrees at 11 bases. With 2 bases clipped from V and 1 base from J, the junction kept 1 base outside the gene matches. Germline values: CDR1 SGHRS, CDR2 YFSETQ. The CDR3 runs 15 residues.

V usage is TRBV5-4 and J usage is TRBJ2-5, with 13 positions matching TRBD2. The CDR3 is 15 residues long. Germline CDR1 and CDR2: SGHNT and YYREEE (reference sequence). V shed 2 bases, J shed 6 bases, and the junction held 4 bases outside the gene matches. CDR3: CASSFRTSGGQTQYF. The CDR3 DNA reads as TGTGCCAGCAGCTTTCGGACTAGCGGGGGACAGACCCAGTACTTC.

The chain employs TRBV9 and TRBJ2-5; 7 bases match TRBD2. J lost 3 bases, V lost 5 bases, and 4 bases had no gene match. The CDR3 consists of 13 residues. Per germline, CDR1 SGDLS and CDR2 YYNGEE. The CDR3: CASSRGGEETQYF. CDR3 nucleotides: TGTGCCAGCAGTCGTGGGGGGGAAGAGACCCAGTACTTC.

The gene calls are TRBV25-1 and TRBJ1-2, with D possibly being TRBD1 (6 bases). Germline CDR1 MGHDK, CDR2 SYGVNS. V gave up 8 bases and J gave up 7 bases, with 17 bases separating them. The CDR3 has 13 residues. The CDR3 DNA is TGTGCCAGCGCCTGGACAGCGGGGGGTGGCTACACCTTC. Amino acid sequence: CASAWTAGGGYTF.

For the CDR3, the DNA is TGCGCCAGCAGCTTGTTGGGACAGGGGGCAATCGAGCAGTACTTC. Amino acids: CASSLLGQGAIEQYF. The V gene is TRBV5-1, the J gene TRBJ2-7; TRBD1 aligns across 12 bases. V shed 1 base and J 6 bases; nucleotides not matched to a gene: 5. The germline gives CDR1 SGHRS, CDR2 YFSETQ. The CDR3 contains 15 residues.

The chain combines TRBV18 with TRBJ1-2; D may be TRBD1 (6 bases). CDR3 size: 17 residues. Trimming stripped 3 bases from V and 4 bases from J, with 21 bases between. Germline V gene data show CDR1 as KGHSH and CDR2 as LQKENI. The CDR3 DNA follows: TGTGCCAGCTCACCGATCGCCGGGGGGCGCCCCCCCTATGGCTACACCTTC. Protein sequence: CASSPIAGGRPPYGYTF.

This rearrangement joins TRBV19 to TRBJ2-3, with D tentatively TRBD1 (6 bases). V lost 1 base to trimming and J lost 2 bases, with 10 bases between them. Germline-derived CDR1 and CDR2 are LNHDA and SQIVND (reference sequence). This CDR3 comprises 15 residues. The CDR3 region is CASSIAQGPTDTQYF. The DNA for the CDR3 is TGTGCCAGTAGTATAGCTCAGGGGCCCACAGATACGCAGTATTTT.

The V call is TRBV6-2 or TRBV6-3, the J call TRBJ2-2; 10 bases match TRBD2. V dropped 0 bases and J dropped 10; count of bases not matched to a gene: 11. The CDR3 is 17 residues long. Per the germline V gene, CDR1 is MNHEY and CDR2 is SVGEGT. CDR3 DNA: TGTGCCAGCAGTTACTCCCCTAGCGGGGGCCTGATCTTGGAGCTGTTTTTT. Amino acids: CASSYSPSGGLILELFF.

J is TRBJ1-2 and V is TRBV6-6, with D possibly TRBD1 on 5 matching bases. CDR3 length: 13 residues. Germline loops: CDR1 MNHNY, CDR2 SVGAGI (reference sequence). Trimming removed 6 bases at V and 8 bases at J, with 16 bases between. The DNA of the CDR3 is TGTGCCAGCAGCCCCAAGTGGGGGGTGGGCTACACCTTC. As protein: CASSPKWGVGYTF.

This clone was detected once. The chain joins TRBV7-8 to TRBJ1-6; 8 bases map to TRBD1. The trim removed 5 bases at V and 14 bases at J, leaving 8 bases unmatched. Germline V lookup: CDR1 SGHVS, CDR2 FQNEAQ. CDR3 size: 13 residues. The DNA of the CDR3 is TGTGCCAGCAGCCGAGGACAGGGTAGTACCCTCCACTTT. Its translation: CASSRGQGSTLHF.